The present entry profiles one T cell receptor (beta chain) with its context. Only in-frame clones appear in the TCRdb table, and some are missing; sequencing was by immunoSEQ multiplex PCR. The profile covers approximately 21,000 clones, with more than 65% appearing a single time and around 26% taken by the ten largest. CDR3 size: 15 residues. Germline V gene data show CDR1 as LNHDA and CDR2 as SQIVND (reference sequence). Trimming removed 1 base at V and 0 bases at J, with 4 bases between. The data were taken from a study of OX40 agonist ivuxolimab in advanced cancers. The chain recombines TRBV19 with TRBJ2-6; D not resolved. This TCR came from an adult with an advanced solid tumor such as melanoma, head and neck, liver or kidney cancer. Sequencing was performed on CD4+ or CD8+ T cells sorted from blood, taken in a trial of the OX40 agonist ivuxolimab. The CDR3 spells CASSIGGSGANVLTF. CDR3 nucleotides: TGTGCCAGTAGTATAGGAGGCTCTGGGGCCAACGTCCTGACTTTC.